The 6 T cell receptor beta chains below were found in one sample sequenced in a study of blood T cell repertoires in COVID-19. The assay was immunoSEQ multiplex PCR, and TCRdb's table has in-frame clones only and misses some. The profile shows fewer than 110,000 clones, roughly 84% of them singletons. Sequences were obtained from peripheral blood. These TCRs come from a human donor in a cohort sampled during active or convalescent COVID-19.

V is TRBV24-1 and J is TRBJ2-2; D unresolved. V shed 8 bases and J shed 6 bases, with 12 bases lying between them. Germline CDR1 and CDR2: KGHDR and SFDVKD. The CDR3 covers 13 residues. Written as DNA, the CDR3 is TGTGCCACCACCGGTGGAGTCGCCGGGGAGCTGTTTTTT. This sequence encodes CATTGGVAGELFF.

Turning to this clone: One end of the junction is discordant with germline, which a read error may explain. The CDR3 DNA reads as TGTGCTAGCAGCCCCAGACTAGCGGGGGCGGGAGAGACCCAGTACTTC. Translated: CASSPRLAGAGETQYF. The chain uses TRBV7-7 and TRBJ2-5, with 12 bases lining up with TRBD2. This CDR3 comprises 16 residues. Germline V gene lookup returns CDR1 SSHAT and CDR2 FNYEAQ (reference sequence).

The V call is TRBV19, the J call TRBJ1-5, with 12 bases fitting TRBD1. The CDR3 consists of 13 residues. V lost 7 bases and J lost 7; bases outside the gene matches: 2. Germline V CDR1 and CDR2: LNHDA, SQIVND (reference sequence). DNA for the CDR3: TGTGCCAGTACCGGGACAGGGGGCCAGCCCCAGCATTTT. This encodes CASTGTGGQPQHF.

The chain recombines TRBV19 with TRBJ1-5; TRBD1 is a possible D gene (5 bases). The CDR3 extends over 14 amino acids. The germline V gene encodes CDR1 LNHDA and CDR2 SQIVND (reference sequence). With 7 bases removed from V and 0 bases from J, the gap between germline ends came to 10 bases. The chain's CDR3 is CASTRGYSNQPQHF. In DNA, the CDR3 is TGTGCCAGTACTCGGGGGTATAGCAATCAGCCCCAGCATTTT. The variable domain in full, completed from reference TRBV19 and TRBJ1-5, reads DGGITQSPKYLFRKEGQNVTLSCEQNLNHDAMYWYRQDPGQGLRLIYYSQIVNDFQKGDIAEGYSVSREKKESFPLTVTSAQKNPTAFYLCASTRGYSNQPQHFGDGTRLSIL.

CDR3 loop: CSVAGDRENYGYTF. Here the CDR3 DNA reads TGCAGCGTTGCCGGGGACAGGGAGAACTATGGCTACACCTTC. The rearrangement links TRBV29-1 to TRBJ1-2, with 9 positions matching TRBD1. The CDR3 runs 14 residues. The trim removed 4 bases at V and 2 bases at J, leaving 5 bases unmatched. CDR1 SQVTM and CDR2 ANQGSEA come from the germline V gene. The full variable domain, rest sourced from reference TRBV29-1 and TRBJ1-2, is SAVISQKPSRDICQRGTSLTIQCQVDSQVTMMFWYRQQPGQSLTLIATANQGSEATYESGFVIDKFPISRPNLTFSTLTVSNMSPEDSSIYLCSVAGDRENYGYTFGSGTRLTVV.

The V call is TRBV7-9, the J call TRBJ2-5, with 8 positions matching TRBD1. The CDR3 runs to 14 residues. The V gene end was trimmed by 3 bases and the J gene end by 4 bases; junction bases not matched to a gene: 4. In germline, CDR1 is SEHNR, CDR2 FQNEAQ (reference sequence). The CDR3 loop reads CASSFYGTGETQYF. DNA of the CDR3: TGTGCCAGCAGCTTTTACGGGACAGGAGAGACCCAGTACTTC. Based on the CDR3 plus reference TRBV7-9 and TRBJ2-5, the full variable domain is DTGVSQNPRHKITKRGQNVTFRCDPISEHNRLYWYRQTLGQGPEFLTYFQNEAQLEKSRLLSDRFSAERPKGSFSTLEIQRTEQGDSAMYLCASSFYGTGETQYFGPGTRLLVL.